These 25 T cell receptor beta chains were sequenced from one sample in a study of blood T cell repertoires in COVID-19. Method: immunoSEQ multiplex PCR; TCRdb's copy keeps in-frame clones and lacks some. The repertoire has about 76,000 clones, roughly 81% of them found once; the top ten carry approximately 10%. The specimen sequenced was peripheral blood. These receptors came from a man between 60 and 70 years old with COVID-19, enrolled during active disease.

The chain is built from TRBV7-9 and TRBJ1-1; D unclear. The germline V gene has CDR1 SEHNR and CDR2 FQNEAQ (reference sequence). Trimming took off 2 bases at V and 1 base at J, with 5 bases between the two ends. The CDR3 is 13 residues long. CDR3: CASSLNTNTEAFF. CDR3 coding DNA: TGTGCCAGCAGCTTAAACACGAACACTGAAGCTTTCTTT.

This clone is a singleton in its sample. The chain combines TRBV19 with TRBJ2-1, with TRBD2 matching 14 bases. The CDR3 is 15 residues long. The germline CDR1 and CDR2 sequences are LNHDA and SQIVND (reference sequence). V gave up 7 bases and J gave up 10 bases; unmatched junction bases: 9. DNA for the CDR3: TGTGCCAGTACCCGTGGACTAGCGGGGGGAGGGGAGCAGTTCTTC. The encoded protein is CASTRGLAGGGEQFF.

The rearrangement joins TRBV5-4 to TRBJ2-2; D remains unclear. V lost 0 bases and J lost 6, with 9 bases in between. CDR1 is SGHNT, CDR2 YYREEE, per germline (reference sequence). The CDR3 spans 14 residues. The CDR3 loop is CASSLDQASGELFF. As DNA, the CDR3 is TGTGCCAGCAGCTTGGACCAGGCGTCCGGGGAGCTGTTTTTT.

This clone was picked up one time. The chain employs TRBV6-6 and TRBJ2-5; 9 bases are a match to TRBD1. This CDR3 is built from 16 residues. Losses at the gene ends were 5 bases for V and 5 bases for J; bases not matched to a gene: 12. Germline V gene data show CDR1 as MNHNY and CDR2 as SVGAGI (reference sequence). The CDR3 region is CASSRPSTGGGETQYF. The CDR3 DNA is TGTGCCAGCAGTCGACCTAGTACAGGGGGCGGGGAGACCCAGTACTTC.

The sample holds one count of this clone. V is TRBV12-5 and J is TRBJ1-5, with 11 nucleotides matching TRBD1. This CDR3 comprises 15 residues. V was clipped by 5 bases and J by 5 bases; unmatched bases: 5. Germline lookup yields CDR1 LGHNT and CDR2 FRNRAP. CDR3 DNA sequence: TGTGCTAGTGGTATCGGACAGGGGGCAGATCAGCCCCAGCATTTT. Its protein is CASGIGQGADQPQHF.

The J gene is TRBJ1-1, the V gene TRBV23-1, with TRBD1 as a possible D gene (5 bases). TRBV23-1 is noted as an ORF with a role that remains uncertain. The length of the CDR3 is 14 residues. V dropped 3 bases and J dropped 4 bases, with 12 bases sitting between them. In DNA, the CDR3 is TGCGCCAGCAGTCAGTGGGCGGGGGGCACTGAAGCTTTCTTT. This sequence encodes CASSQWAGGTEAFF.

CDR3 amino acids: CASSSESGRGDTQYF. The CDR3 DNA reads TGTGCCAGCAGCTCGGAAAGCGGGAGGGGAGATACGCAGTATTTT. The rearrangement uses TRBV11-1 and TRBJ2-3; 10 positions agree with TRBD2. CDR3 length: 15 amino acids. Germline CDR1 SGHAT, CDR2 FQDESV (reference sequence). V shed 4 bases and J 5 bases; nucleotides not matched to a gene: 6.

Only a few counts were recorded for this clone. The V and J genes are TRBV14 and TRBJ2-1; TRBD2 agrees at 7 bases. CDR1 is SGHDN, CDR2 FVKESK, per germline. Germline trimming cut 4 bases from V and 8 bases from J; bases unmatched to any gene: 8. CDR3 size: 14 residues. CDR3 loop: CASSLTASGDEQFF. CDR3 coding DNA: TGTGCCAGCAGCCTCACCGCAAGCGGGGATGAGCAGTTCTTC.

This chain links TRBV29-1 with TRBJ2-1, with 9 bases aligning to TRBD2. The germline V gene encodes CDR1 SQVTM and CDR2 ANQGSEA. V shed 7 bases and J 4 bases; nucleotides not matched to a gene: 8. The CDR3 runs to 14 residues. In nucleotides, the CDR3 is TGCAGCGCCTTTAGCGGGAGCGATTACAATGAGCAGTTCTTC. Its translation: CSAFSGSDYNEQFF.

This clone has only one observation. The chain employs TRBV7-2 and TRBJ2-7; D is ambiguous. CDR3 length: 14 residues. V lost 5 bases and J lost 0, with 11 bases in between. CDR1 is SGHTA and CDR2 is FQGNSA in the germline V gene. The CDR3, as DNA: TGTGCCAGCAGCCGCGACCGGAGCTCCTACGAGCAGTACTTC. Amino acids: CASSRDRSSYEQYF.

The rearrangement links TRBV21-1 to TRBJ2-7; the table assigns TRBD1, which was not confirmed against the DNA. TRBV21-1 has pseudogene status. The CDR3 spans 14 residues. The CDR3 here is CASSNDRCGHEQYF. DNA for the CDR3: TGTGCCAGCAGCAATGACAGGTGCGGCCACGAGCAGTACTTC.

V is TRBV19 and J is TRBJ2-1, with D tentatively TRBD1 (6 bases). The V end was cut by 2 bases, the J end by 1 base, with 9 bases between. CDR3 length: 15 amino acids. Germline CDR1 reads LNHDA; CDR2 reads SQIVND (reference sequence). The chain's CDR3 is CASSIRGNSYNEQFF. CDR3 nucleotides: TGTGCCAGTAGTATAAGGGGGAATTCCTACAATGAGCAGTTCTTC. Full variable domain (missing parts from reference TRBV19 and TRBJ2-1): DGGITQSPKYLFRKEGQNVTLSCEQNLNHDAMYWYRQDPGQGLRLIYYSQIVNDFQKGDIAEGYSVSREKKESFPLTVTSAQKNPTAFYLCASSIRGNSYNEQFFGPGTRLTVL.

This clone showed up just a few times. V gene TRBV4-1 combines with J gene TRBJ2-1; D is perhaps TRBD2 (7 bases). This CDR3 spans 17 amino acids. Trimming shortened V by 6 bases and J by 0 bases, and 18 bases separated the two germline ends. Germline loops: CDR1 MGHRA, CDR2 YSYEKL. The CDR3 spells CASSRVGRGPSYNEQFF. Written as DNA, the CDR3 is TGCGCCAGCAGTCGGGTAGGGCGGGGGCCCTCCTACAATGAGCAGTTCTTC.

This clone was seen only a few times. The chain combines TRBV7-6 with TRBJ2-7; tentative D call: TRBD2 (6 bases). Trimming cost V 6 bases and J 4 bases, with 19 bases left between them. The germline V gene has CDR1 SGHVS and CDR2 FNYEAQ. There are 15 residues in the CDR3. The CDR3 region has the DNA TGTGCCAGCAGTTCCACCACGGCCGCGGGGTACGAGCAGTACTTC. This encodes CASSSTTAAGYEQYF. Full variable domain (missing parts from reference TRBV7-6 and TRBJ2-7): GAGVSQSPRYKVTKRGQDVALRCDPISGHVSLYWYRQALGQGPEFLTYFNYEAQQDKSGLPNDRFSAERPEGSISTLTIQRTEQRDSAMYRCASSSTTAAGYEQYFGPGTRLTVT.

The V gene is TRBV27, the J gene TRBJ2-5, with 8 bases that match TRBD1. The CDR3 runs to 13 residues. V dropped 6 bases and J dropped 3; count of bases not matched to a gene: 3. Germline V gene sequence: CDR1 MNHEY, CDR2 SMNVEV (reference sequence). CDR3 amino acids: CASSLTGEETQYF. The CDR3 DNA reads TGTGCCAGCAGCCTGACAGGGGAAGAGACCCAGTACTTC.

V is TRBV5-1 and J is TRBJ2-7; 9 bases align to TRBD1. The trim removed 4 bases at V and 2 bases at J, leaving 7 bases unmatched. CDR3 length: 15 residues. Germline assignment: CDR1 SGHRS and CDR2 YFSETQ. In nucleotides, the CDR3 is TGCGCCAGCAGCCGCCGGACAGGGGTCCCCTACGAGCAGTACTTC. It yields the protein CASSRRTGVPYEQYF.

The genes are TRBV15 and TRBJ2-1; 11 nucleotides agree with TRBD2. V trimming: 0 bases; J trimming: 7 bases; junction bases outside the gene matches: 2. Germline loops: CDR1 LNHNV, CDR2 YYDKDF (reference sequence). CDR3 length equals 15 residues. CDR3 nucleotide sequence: TGTGCCACCAGCAGAGACCTAGCGGGAGGAAATGAGCAGTTCTTC. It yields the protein CATSRDLAGGNEQFF.

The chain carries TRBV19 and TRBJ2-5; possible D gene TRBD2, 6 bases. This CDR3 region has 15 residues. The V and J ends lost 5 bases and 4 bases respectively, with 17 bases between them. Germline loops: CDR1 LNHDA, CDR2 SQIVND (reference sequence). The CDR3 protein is CASSSFHEGGETQYF. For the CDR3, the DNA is TGTGCCAGTAGTTCCTTTCATGAGGGAGGAGAGACCCAGTACTTC.

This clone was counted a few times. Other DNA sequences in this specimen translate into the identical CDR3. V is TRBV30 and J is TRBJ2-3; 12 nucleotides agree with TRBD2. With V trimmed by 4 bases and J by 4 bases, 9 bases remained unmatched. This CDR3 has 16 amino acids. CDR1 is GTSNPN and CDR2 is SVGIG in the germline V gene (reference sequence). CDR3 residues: CAWNRLAGVGADTQYF. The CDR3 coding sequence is TGTGCCTGGAACAGACTAGCGGGGGTGGGGGCAGATACGCAGTATTTT. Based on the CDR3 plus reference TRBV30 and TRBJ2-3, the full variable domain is SQTIHQWPATLVQPVGSPLSLECTVEGTSNPNLYWYRQAAGRGLQLLFYSVGIGQISSEVPQNLSASRPQDRQFILSSKKLLLSDSGFYLCAWNRLAGVGADTQYFGPGTRLTVL.

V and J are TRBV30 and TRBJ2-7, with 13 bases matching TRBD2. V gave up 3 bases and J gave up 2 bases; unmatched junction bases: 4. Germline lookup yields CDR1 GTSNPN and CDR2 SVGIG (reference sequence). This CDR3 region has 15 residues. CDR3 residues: CAWRTLAGGPYEQYF. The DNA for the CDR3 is TGTGCCTGGAGAACACTAGCGGGGGGGCCCTACGAGCAGTACTTC.

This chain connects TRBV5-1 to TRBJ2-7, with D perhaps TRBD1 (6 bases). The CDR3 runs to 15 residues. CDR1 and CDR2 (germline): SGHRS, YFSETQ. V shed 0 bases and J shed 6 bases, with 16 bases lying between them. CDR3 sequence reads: CASSLGAGATSEQYF. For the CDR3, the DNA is TGCGCCAGCAGCTTGGGAGCAGGGGCTACCAGCGAGCAGTACTTC.

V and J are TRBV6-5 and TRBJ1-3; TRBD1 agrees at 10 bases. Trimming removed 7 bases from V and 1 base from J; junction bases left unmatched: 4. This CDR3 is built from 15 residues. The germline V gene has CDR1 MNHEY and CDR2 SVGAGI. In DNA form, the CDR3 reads TGTGCCAGCATGACAGGGGGCGCGTCTGGAAACACCATATATTTT. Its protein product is CASMTGGASGNTIYF.

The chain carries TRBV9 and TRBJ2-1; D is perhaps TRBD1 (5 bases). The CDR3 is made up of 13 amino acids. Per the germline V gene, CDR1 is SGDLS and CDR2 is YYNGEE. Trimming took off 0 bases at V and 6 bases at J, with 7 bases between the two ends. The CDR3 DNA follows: TGTGCCAGCAGCGTAGACAGGTTCAATGAGCAGTTCTTC. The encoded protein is CASSVDRFNEQFF.

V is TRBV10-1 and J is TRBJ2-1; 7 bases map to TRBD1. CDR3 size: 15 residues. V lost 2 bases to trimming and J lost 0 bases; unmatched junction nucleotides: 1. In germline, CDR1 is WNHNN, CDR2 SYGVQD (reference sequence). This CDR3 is CASSERTGSYNEQFF. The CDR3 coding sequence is TGCGCCAGCAGTGAGCGGACAGGCTCCTACAATGAGCAGTTCTTC.

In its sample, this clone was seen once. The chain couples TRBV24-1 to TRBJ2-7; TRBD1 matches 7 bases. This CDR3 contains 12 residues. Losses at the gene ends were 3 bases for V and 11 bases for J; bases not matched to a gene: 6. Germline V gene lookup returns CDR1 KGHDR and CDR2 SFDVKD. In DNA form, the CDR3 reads TGTGCCACCAGTGATACCGACAGGGATAAGTACTTC. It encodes CATSDTDRDKYF.